The clone carrying this T cell receptor beta chain turned up a few times. RNA transcripts served as the template for amplifying TCR beta CDR3 regions. When the TCR CDR3 underwent first-round RT-PCR, the HTBI primer set was used. TCRdb redid the calling of the multiplex PCR reads with MiXCR, one entry per CDR3 protein. The sample lists 350,000 to 400,000 distinct CDR3 sequences, about 18% occurring once. The data belong to a study of T cells in Graves' hyperthyroidism and ophthalmopathy. V was clipped by 2 bases and J by 6 bases, with 10 bases between them. The CDR3 extends over 14 amino acids. Germline CDR1 reads LNHDA; CDR2 reads SQIVND (reference sequence).

The source material was blood. The TCR sequence derives from a man between 18 and 35 years old with Graves' ophthalmopathy. This rearrangement joins TRBV19 to TRBJ2-2; a possible D gene is TRBD1 (6 bases). This CDR3 is CASSISRTAGELFF. For the CDR3, the DNA is TGTGCCAGTAGTATATCCCGGACAGCCGGGGAGCTGTTTTTT.